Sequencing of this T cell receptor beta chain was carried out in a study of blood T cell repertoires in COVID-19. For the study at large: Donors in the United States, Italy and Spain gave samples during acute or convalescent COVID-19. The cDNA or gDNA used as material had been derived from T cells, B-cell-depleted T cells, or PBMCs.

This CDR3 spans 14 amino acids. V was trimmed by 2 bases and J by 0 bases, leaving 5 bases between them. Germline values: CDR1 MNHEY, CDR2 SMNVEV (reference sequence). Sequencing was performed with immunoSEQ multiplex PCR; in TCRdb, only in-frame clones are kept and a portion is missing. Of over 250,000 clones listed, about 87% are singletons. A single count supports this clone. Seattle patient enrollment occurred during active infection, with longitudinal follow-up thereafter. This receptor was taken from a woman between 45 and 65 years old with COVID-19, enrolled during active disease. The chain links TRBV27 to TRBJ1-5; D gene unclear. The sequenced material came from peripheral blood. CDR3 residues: CASSLLDSNQPQHF. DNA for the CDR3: TGTGCCAGCAGTTTACTAGATAGCAATCAGCCCCAGCATTTT.